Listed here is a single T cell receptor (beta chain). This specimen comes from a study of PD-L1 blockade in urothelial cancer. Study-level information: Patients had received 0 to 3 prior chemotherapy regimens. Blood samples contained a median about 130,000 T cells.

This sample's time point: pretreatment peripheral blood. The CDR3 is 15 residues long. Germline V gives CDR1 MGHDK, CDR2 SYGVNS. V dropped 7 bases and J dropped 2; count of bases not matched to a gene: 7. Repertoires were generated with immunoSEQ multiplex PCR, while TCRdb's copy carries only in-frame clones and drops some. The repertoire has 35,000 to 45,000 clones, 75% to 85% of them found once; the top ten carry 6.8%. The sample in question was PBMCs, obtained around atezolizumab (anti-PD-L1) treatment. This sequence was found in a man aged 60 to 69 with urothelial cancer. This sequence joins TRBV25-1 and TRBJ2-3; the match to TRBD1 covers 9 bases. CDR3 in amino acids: CASTGGTGFTDTQYF. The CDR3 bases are TGTGCCAGCACAGGCGGGACAGGGTTCACAGATACGCAGTATTTT.